This TCR beta chain stems from a study of blood T cells in healthy people across ages. Sample-barcoded 5' priming and a J-beta primer mix drove a second PCR of roughly 6 to 12 cycles. TCRdb re-called the 5' RACE reads through MiXCR, storing one row per CDR3 protein. The data contain more than 800,000 distinct CDR3 sequences, under 45% of them seen just once; the ten biggest clones take up approximately 20%. Germline V gives CDR1 MNHEY, CDR2 SMNVEV (reference sequence). CDR3 length: 15 amino acids. Deletions cut 7 bases from V and 4 bases from J, with 17 bases between. The TCR originated in a woman between 55 and 75 years old in good health. Sequencing was done on a sample of blood. V usage is TRBV27 and J usage is TRBJ2-1; no firm D call. The CDR3 DNA reads as TGTGCCAGCAACCTGCTCACCCCAGGTTACAATGAGCAGTTCTTC. This codes for CASNLLTPGYNEQFF.